Sequencing of this T cell receptor (beta chain) was carried out in a study of blood T cell repertoires in COVID-19. Overall study: Collection of acute and convalescent COVID-19 samples took place in the United States, Italy and Spain. T cells, B-cell-depleted T cells, or PBMCs supplied cDNA or gDNA.

The CDR3 contains 14 residues. CDR1 and CDR2 (germline): SQVTM, ANQGSEA. V was clipped by 6 bases and J by 5 bases; unmatched bases: 12. Source study methods: Scientists estimated how many nucleated cells there were by amplifying reference gene primers. The table came from immunoSEQ multiplex PCR; TCRdb's copy has only in-frame clones and leaves some out. V and J calls and clone size come straight from that table; D and trimming were deduced from the DNA. The sample lists some 150,000 clones, roughly four fifths occurring once. The genes are TRBV29-1 and TRBJ2-5, with 7 bases identical to TRBD1. The TCR originated in a human donor in a cohort sampled during active COVID-19. The specimen was peripheral blood. The chain's CDR3 is CSVDMTGTRETQYF. In nucleotides, the CDR3 is TGCAGCGTCGATATGACAGGGACGCGGGAGACCCAGTACTTC.